A single sample gave rise to the 21 T cell receptor beta chains below, sequenced in a study of cytomegalovirus exposure and HLA in healthy donors. With 60 Vbeta and 13 Jbeta primers, the PCR was carried out. This table comes from immunoSEQ multiplex PCR, and its TCRdb copy is limited to in-frame clones, with some not included. This table holds 150,000 to 200,000 clones, around 90% found once. Input material: PBMCs. The receptor source for this set is a woman aged 18-29 years in good health and CMV-seronegative.

The chain combines TRBV7-6 with TRBJ1-1, with D unclear. Looked up from germline, CDR1 is SGHVS and CDR2 is FNYEAQ. The V end lost 1 base, the J end lost 0 bases, and 9 bases lay between the germline ends. CDR3 length equals 15 residues. The CDR3 reads CASSLDGIMNTEAFF. CDR3 sequence (DNA): TGTGCCAGCAGCTTAGACGGGATCATGAACACTGAAGCTTTCTTT.

CDR3 region: CASSLDRPNTIYF. The CDR3 coding sequence is TGTGCCAGCAGTTTGGACAGGCCAAACACCATATATTTT. The V call is TRBV28, the J call TRBJ1-3, with 7 positions matching TRBD1. CDR1 is MDHEN and CDR2 is SYDVKM in the germline V gene. This CDR3 has 13 amino acids. The junction had 2 bases not matched to a gene; V was cut back by 3 bases and J by 6 bases.

The chain links TRBV6-6 to TRBJ2-3; 7 bases agree with TRBD2. Germline CDR1 is MNHNY and CDR2 is SVGAGI (reference sequence). The CDR3 has 15 residues. The J segment lost 4 bases and the V segment lost 7 bases, leaving 11 bases of the junction unmatched. The CDR3 spells CASKRSGVGSDTQYF. As DNA, the CDR3 is TGTGCCAGCAAAAGAAGCGGGGTTGGTTCAGATACGCAGTATTTT.

The chain combines TRBV19 with TRBJ2-7; tentative D call: TRBD1 (5 bases). This CDR3 spans 13 amino acids. The germline V gene encodes CDR1 LNHDA and CDR2 SQIVND (reference sequence). The V end lost 7 bases, the J end lost 2 bases, and 12 bases lay between the germline ends. This CDR3 is CASNGDSPYEQYF. The CDR3 DNA reads as TGTGCCAGTAACGGAGACAGTCCCTACGAGCAGTACTTC.

The chain couples TRBV18 to TRBJ2-4; perhaps TRBD2 as D (6 bases). This CDR3 is 15 amino acids long. Trimming shortened V by 3 bases and J by 5 bases, and 14 bases separated the two germline ends. CDR1 and CDR2 from the germline V gene are KGHSH and LQKENI. In DNA form, the CDR3 reads TGTGCCAGCTCACCCATGTGGGGAGGACAAAACATTCAGTACTTC. Translated: CASSPMWGGQNIQYF.

The V and J genes are TRBV6-5 and TRBJ1-5, with D uncertain. The CDR3 is 12 amino acids. Trimming left V 8 bases short and J 7 bases short, with 12 bases between. CDR1 and CDR2 (germline): MNHEY, SVGAGI. The CDR3 spells CASESGFQPQHF. CDR3 bases: TGTGCCAGCGAGTCGGGTTTCCAGCCCCAGCATTTT.

The V call is TRBV11-2, the J call TRBJ2-1; D might be TRBD2 (5 bases). The CDR3 has 14 amino acids. V lost 0 bases and J lost 2, with 5 bases in between. Germline assignment: CDR1 SGHAT and CDR2 FQNNGV. The CDR3 DNA follows: TGTGCCAGCAGCTTAGACGGGGCCTACAATGAGCAGTTCTTC. It translates to CASSLDGAYNEQFF.

This clone was counted between two and nine times. This sequence joins TRBV4-3 and TRBJ2-6; 7 bases match TRBD1. This CDR3 is 16 amino acids long. V lost 2 bases to trimming and J lost 1 base; unmatched junction nucleotides: 2. Per the germline V gene, CDR1 is LGHNA and CDR2 is YSLEER. The CDR3 reads CASSQSTGSGANVLTF. The CDR3 bases are TGCGCCAGCAGCCAATCGACAGGGTCTGGGGCCAACGTCCTGACTTTC.

The V and J genes are TRBV11-2 and TRBJ2-3, with D tentatively TRBD1 (6 bases). The V end lost 5 bases, the J end lost 6 bases, and 12 bases lay between the germline ends. The CDR3 is 13 amino acids. The germline gives CDR1 SGHAT, CDR2 FQNNGV. The CDR3 DNA reads as TGTGCCAGCAGCACACGAAGGGGGGATACGCAGTATTTT. Protein: CASSTRRGDTQYF.

The rearrangement links TRBV7-9 to TRBJ1-2, with 9 bases matching TRBD1. Germline CDR1 is SEHNR and CDR2 is FQNEAQ (reference sequence). The CDR3 runs 19 residues. V lost 5 bases, J lost 0 bases, and 16 bases stayed unmatched. CDR3 loop: CASSPTGGISRKTNYGYTF. DNA of the CDR3: TGTGCCAGCAGCCCTACAGGGGGCATTAGCCGGAAAACTAACTATGGCTACACCTTC.

V usage is TRBV18 and J usage is TRBJ1-6; D possibly corresponds to TRBD1 (6 bases). Deletions cut 2 bases from V and 14 bases from J, with 10 bases between. The CDR3 length is 12 residues. CDR1 is KGHSH, CDR2 LQKENI, per germline. As DNA, the CDR3 is TGTGCCAGCTCACCAACACAGGGAACCCTCCACTTT. Protein product: CASSPTQGTLHF. Full variable domain (outside the CDR3, taken from reference TRBV18 and TRBJ1-6): NAGVMQNPRHLVRRRGQEARLRCSPMKGHSHVYWYRQLPEEGLKFMVYLQKENIIDESGMPKERFSAEFPKEGPSILRIQQVVRGDSAAYFCASSPTQGTLHFGNGTRLTVT.

The gene calls are TRBV11-2 and TRBJ2-7, with 11 nucleotides matching TRBD1. The CDR3 loop spans 15 amino acids. V lost 6 bases and J lost 1; bases outside the gene matches: 5. Germline values: CDR1 SGHAT, CDR2 FQNNGV. The chain's CDR3 is CASRSGTGGSYEQYF. The DNA for the CDR3 is TGTGCCAGCAGGTCCGGGACAGGGGGTTCCTACGAGCAGTACTTC.

The rearrangement joins TRBV9 to TRBJ2-1, with 8 bases that match TRBD2. Germline CDR1 SGDLS, CDR2 YYNGEE. After removal of 3 bases from V and 0 bases from J, the junction contained 2 bases not matched to a gene. The CDR3 totals 15 residues. The CDR3 sequence: CASSASGFSYNEQFF. The DNA for the CDR3 is TGTGCCAGCAGCGCTAGCGGGTTCTCCTACAATGAGCAGTTCTTC.

The J gene is TRBJ2-5, the V gene TRBV10-1; D is ambiguous. V gave up 8 bases and J gave up 4 bases, with 8 bases separating them. Germline V gene data show CDR1 as WNHNN and CDR2 as SYGVQD (reference sequence). The CDR3 is made up of 11 amino acids. Here the CDR3 DNA reads TGCGCCAGCGGTGGCAGAGAGACCCAGTACTTC. Its protein is CASGGRETQYF.

V gene TRBV19 combines with J gene TRBJ1-5; a possible D gene is TRBD1 (6 bases). Trimming took 3 bases from V and 2 from J, leaving 14 bases between them. The CDR3 consists of 16 residues. From germline, CDR1 is LNHDA and CDR2 SQIVND (reference sequence). As DNA, the CDR3 is TGTGCCAGTAGTATTGGTTGGGGGGGCGGCAATCAGCCCCAGCATTTT. It specifies CASSIGWGGGNQPQHF.

The genes are TRBV18 and TRBJ1-3; 10 positions agree with TRBD1. CDR1 KGHSH and CDR2 LQKENI come from the germline V gene. The junction had 5 bases not matched to a gene; V was cut back by 5 bases and J by 4 bases. The CDR3 extends over 15 amino acids. The CDR3 region has the DNA TGTGCCAGCTCAGCCGGGACAGGGGACGGAAACACCATATATTTT. Its protein product is CASSAGTGDGNTIYF.

The genes are TRBV10-2 and TRBJ2-2; no firm D call. V shed 0 bases and J shed 2 bases, with 10 bases lying between them. The CDR3 loop spans 16 amino acids. Germline V gene sequence: CDR1 WSHSY, CDR2 SAAADI. DNA of the CDR3: TGCGCCAGCAGTGAGTCGTGGAGCCGCAACACCGGGGAGCTGTTTTTT. Amino acid sequence: CASSESWSRNTGELFF.

This clone was recorded a few times. The V gene is TRBV7-2, the J gene TRBJ2-3; 14 nucleotides line up with TRBD2. The CDR3 loop spans 14 amino acids. Germline trimming cut 4 bases from V and 13 bases from J; bases unmatched to any gene: 7. The V gene's germline CDR1 is SGHTA and CDR2 FQGNSA. Here the CDR3 reads CASSSGLAGDFKYF. The CDR3 coding sequence is TGTGCCAGCAGCTCGGGACTAGCGGGGGACTTCAAGTATTTT.

This chain joins TRBV6-5 and TRBJ1-2; 11 nucleotides agree with TRBD1. Germline V gene lookup returns CDR1 MNHEY and CDR2 SVGAGI. This CDR3 comprises 13 residues. Trimming removed 5 bases from V and 7 bases from J; junction bases left unmatched: 3. The CDR3 bases are TGTGCCAGCAGTCCGGGGACAGGGGGTGGCTACACCTTC. Protein sequence: CASSPGTGGGYTF.

Here the CDR3 reads CASSRNTPPYEQYF. CDR3 nucleotides: TGTGCCAGCAGTCGAAACACCCCTCCATACGAGCAGTACTTC. The chain combines TRBV28 with TRBJ2-7; D remains unclear. The CDR3 extends over 14 amino acids. The germline V gene has CDR1 MDHEN and CDR2 SYDVKM. Trimming removed 5 bases from V and 4 bases from J, with 15 bases in between.

Only one count was recorded for this clone. The chain uses TRBV19 and TRBJ2-2; the D gene is possibly TRBD2 (7 bases). The germline gives CDR1 LNHDA, CDR2 SQIVND (reference sequence). The CDR3 is made up of 17 amino acids. V lost 4 bases and J 5 bases, leaving 20 bases between the germline ends. The CDR3 spells CASSRTTGGPGTGELFF. The CDR3, as DNA: TGTGCCAGTAGTAGAACCACCGGGGGGCCGGGAACCGGGGAGCTGTTTTTT.